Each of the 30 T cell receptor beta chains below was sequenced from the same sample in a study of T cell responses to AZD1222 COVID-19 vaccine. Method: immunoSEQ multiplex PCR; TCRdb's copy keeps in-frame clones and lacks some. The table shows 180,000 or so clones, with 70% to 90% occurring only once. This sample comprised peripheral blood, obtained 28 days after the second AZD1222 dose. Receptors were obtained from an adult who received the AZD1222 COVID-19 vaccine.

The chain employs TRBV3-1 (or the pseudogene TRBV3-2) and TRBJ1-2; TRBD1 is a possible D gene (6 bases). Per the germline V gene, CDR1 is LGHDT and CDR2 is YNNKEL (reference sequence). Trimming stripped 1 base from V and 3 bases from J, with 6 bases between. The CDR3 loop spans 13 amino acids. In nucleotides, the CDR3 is TGTGCCAGCAGCCAAGCAGGGGACTATGGCTACACCTTC. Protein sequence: CASSQAGDYGYTF.

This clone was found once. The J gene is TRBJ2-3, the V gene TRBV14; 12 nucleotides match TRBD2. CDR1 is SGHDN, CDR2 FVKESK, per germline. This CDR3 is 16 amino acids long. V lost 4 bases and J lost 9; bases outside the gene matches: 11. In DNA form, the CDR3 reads TGTGCCAGCAGCCCTGGACTAGCGGGAAACGGAGGAACGCAGTATTTT. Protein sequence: CASSPGLAGNGGTQYF.

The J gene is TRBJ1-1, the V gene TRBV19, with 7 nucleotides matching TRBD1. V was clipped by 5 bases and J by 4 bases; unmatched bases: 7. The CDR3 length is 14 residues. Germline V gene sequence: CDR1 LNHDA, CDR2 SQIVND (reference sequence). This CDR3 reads CASSPADRATEAFF. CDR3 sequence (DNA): TGTGCCAGTAGTCCCGCCGACAGGGCCACTGAAGCTTTCTTT.

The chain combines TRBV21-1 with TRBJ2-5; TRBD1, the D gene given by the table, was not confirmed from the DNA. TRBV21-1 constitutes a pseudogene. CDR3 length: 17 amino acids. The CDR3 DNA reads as TGTGCCAGCAGCAACCGGGACAGGGGGCCGCGAGGAGGGACCCAGTACTTC. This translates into CASSNRDRGPRGGTQYF.

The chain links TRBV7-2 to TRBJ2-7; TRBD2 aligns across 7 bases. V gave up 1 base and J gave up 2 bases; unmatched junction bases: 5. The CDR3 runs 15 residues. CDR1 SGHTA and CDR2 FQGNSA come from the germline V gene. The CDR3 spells CASSLVEGGPYEQYF. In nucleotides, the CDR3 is TGTGCCAGCAGCTTAGTTGAGGGAGGGCCCTACGAGCAGTACTTC.

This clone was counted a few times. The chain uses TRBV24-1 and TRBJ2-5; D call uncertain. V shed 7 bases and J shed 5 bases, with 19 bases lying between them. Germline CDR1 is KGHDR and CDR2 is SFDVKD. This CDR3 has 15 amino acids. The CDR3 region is CATSPSTRIEETQYF. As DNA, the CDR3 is TGTGCCACCAGCCCCTCAACACGTATCGAGGAGACCCAGTACTTC.

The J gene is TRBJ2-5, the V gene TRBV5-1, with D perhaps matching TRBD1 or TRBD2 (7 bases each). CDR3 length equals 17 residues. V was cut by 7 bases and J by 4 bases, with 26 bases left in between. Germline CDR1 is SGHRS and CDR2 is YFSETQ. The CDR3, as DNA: TGCGCCAGCGCCTCCGGGGGGAAAGGGGGCGGTCGAGAGACCCAGTACTTC. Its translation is CASASGGKGGGRETQYF.

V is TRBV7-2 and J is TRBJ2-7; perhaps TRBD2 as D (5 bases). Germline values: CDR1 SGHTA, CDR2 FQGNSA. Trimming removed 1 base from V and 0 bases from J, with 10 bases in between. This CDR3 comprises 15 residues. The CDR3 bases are TGTGCCAGCAGCTTAGGTAGCGAGCACTCCTACGAGCAGTACTTC. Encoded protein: CASSLGSEHSYEQYF.

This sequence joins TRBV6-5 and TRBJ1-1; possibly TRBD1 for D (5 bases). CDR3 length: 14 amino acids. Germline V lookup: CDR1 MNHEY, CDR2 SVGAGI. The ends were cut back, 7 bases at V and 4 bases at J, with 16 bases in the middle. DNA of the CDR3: TGTGCCAGCACCTCATTGCAGGGTACCACTGAAGCTTTCTTT. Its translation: CASTSLQGTTEAFF.

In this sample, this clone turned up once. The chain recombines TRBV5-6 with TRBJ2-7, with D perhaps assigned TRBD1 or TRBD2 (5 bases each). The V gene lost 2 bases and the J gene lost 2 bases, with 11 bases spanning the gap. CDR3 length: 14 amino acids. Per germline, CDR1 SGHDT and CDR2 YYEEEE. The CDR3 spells CASSFRDPPYEQYF. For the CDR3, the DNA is TGTGCCAGCAGCTTCCGGGACCCTCCCTACGAGCAGTACTTC.

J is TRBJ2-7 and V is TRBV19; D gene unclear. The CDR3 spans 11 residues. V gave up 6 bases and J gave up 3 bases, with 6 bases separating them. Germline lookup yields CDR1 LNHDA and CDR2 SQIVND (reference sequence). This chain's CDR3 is CASRQGYEQYF. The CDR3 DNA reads TGTGCCAGTAGGCAAGGCTACGAGCAGTACTTC. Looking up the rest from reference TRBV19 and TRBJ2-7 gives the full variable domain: DGGITQSPKYLFRKEGQNVTLSCEQNLNHDAMYWYRQDPGQGLRLIYYSQIVNDFQKGDIAEGYSVSREKKESFPLTVTSAQKNPTAFYLCASRQGYEQYFGPGTRLTVT.

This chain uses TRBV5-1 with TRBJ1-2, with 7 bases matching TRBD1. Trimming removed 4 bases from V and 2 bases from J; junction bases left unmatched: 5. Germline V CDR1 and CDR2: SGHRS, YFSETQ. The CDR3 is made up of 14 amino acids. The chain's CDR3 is CASSNLDRNYGYTF. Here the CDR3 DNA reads TGCGCCAGCAGCAACCTGGACAGGAACTATGGCTACACCTTC.

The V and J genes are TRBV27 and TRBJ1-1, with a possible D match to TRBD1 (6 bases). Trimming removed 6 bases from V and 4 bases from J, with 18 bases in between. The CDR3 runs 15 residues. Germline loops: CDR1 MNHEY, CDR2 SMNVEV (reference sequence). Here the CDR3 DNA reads TGTGCCAGCAGGGATGGTGGGGGGGCAGGCACTGAAGCTTTCTTT. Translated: CASRDGGGAGTEAFF.

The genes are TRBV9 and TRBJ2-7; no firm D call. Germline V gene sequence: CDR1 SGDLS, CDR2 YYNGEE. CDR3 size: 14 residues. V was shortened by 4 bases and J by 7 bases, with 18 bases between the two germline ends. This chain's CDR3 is CASSFLDNSGEQYF. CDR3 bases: TGTGCCAGCAGCTTCCTGGATAATTCTGGAGAGCAGTACTTC.

This CDR3 is CASTLQERDRVSNYGYTF. The CDR3 nucleotides read TGTGCCAGCACCCTTCAAGAGAGGGACAGGGTTTCTAACTATGGCTACACCTTC. The chain couples TRBV2 to TRBJ1-2, with 9 bases fitting TRBD1. The CDR3 loop spans 18 amino acids. Trimming cost V 7 bases and J 0 bases; bases outside gene matches: 15. The germline CDR1 and CDR2 sequences are SNHLY and FYNNEI.

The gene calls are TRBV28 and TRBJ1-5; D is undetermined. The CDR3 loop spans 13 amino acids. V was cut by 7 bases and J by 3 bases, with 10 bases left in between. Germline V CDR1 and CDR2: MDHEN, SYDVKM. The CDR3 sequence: CASTEHPNQPQHF. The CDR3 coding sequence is TGTGCCAGCACAGAGCACCCCAATCAGCCCCAGCATTTT.

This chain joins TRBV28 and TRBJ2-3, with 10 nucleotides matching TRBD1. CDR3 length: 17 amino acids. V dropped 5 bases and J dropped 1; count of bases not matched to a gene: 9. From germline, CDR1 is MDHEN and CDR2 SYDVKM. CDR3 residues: CASSANVGTGGTDTQYF. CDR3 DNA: TGTGCCAGCAGTGCCAACGTCGGGACAGGGGGCACAGATACGCAGTATTTT.

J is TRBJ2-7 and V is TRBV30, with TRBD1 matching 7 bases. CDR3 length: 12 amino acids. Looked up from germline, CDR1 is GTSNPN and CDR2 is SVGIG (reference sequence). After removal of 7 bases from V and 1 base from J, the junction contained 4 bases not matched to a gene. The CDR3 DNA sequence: TGTGCCTCACGGACAGGATCCTACGAGCAGTACTTC. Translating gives CASRTGSYEQYF.

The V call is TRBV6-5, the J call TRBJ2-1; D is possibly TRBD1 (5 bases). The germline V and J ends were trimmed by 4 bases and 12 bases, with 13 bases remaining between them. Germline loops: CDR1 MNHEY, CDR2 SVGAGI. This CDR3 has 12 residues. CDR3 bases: TGTGCCAGCAGTTCTACGGCCAGGGCGCAGTTCTTC. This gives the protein CASSSTARAQFF.

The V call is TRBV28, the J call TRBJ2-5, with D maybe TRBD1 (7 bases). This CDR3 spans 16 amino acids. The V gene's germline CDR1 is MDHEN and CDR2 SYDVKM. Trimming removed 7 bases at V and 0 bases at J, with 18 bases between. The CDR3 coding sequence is TGTGCCAGCACCGGTCGCAGGGGGGAGTACCAAGAGACCCAGTACTTC. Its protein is CASTGRRGEYQETQYF.

In DNA form, the CDR3 reads TGTGCCAGCAGAGACAGGGGCACCCAGCATTTT. It is translated as CASRDRGTQHF. J is TRBJ1-5 and V is TRBV12-3 or TRBV12-4; 8 nucleotides agree with TRBD1. V was pared by 6 bases and J by 11 bases, with 3 bases of the junction left unmatched. This CDR3 is built from 11 residues.

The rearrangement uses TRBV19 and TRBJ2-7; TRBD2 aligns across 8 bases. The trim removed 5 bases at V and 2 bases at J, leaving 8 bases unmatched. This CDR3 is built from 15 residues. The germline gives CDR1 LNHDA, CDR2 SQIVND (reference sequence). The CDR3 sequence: CASSATSGITYEQYF. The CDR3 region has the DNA TGTGCCAGTAGTGCAACTAGCGGAATTACCTACGAGCAGTACTTC. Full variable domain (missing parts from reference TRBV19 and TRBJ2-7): DGGITQSPKYLFRKEGQNVTLSCEQNLNHDAMYWYRQDPGQGLRLIYYSQIVNDFQKGDIAEGYSVSREKKESFPLTVTSAQKNPTAFYLCASSATSGITYEQYFGPGTRLTVT.

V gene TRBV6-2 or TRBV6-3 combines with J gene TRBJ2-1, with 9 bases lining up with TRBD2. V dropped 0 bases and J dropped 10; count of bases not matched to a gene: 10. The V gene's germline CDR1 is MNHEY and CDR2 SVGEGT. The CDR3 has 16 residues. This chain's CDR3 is CASSYSMSSGNQEQFF. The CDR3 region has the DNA TGTGCCAGCAGTTACTCGATGTCTAGCGGGAATCAAGAGCAGTTCTTC.

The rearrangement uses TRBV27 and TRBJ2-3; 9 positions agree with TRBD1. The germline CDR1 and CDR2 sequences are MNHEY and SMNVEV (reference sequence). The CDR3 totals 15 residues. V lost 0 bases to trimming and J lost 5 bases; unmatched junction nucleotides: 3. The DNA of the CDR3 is TGTGCCAGCAGTTTATCGGGGACAGGGATAGATACGCAGTATTTT. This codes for CASSLSGTGIDTQYF.

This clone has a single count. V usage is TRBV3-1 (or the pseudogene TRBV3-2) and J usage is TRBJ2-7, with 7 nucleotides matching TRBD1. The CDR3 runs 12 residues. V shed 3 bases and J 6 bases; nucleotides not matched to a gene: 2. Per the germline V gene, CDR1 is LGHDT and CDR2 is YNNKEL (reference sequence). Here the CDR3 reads CASSHSGGEQYF. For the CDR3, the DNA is TGTGCCAGCAGCCATTCAGGGGGCGAGCAGTACTTC.

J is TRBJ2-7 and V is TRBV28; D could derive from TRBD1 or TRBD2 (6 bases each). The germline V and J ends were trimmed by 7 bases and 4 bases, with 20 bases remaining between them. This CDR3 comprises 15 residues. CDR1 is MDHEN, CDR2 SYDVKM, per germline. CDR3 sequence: CASTLGGGSSYEQYF. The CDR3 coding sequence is TGTGCCAGCACCCTAGGGGGAGGATCTTCGTACGAGCAGTACTTC.

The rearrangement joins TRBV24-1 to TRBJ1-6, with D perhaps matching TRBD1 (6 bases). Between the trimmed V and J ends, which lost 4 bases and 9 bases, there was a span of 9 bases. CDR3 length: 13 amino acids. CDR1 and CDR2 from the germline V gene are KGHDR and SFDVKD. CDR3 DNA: TGTGCCACCAGTGACCGACAGGCTTCACCCCTCCACTTT. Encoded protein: CATSDRQASPLHF.

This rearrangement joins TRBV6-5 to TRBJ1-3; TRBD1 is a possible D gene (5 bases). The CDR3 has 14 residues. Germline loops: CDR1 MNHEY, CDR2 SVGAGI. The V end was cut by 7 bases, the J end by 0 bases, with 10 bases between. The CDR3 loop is CASTKGSSGNTIYF. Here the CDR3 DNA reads TGTGCCAGCACCAAGGGGAGCTCTGGAAACACCATATATTTT.

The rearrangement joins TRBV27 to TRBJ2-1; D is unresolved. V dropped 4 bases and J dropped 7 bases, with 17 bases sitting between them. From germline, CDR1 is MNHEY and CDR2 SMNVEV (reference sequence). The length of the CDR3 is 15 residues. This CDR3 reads CASSSLRALGNEQFF. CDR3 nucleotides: TGTGCCAGCAGTTCCCTACGGGCGTTGGGGAATGAGCAGTTCTTC.

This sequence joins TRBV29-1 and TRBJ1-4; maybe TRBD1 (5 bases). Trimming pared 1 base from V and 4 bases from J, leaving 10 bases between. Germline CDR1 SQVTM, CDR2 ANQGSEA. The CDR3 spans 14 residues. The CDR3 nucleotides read TGCAGCGTTGAAGGGACAAAGGATAATGAAAAACTGTTTTTT. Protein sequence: CSVEGTKDNEKLFF. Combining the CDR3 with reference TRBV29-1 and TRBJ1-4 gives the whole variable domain SAVISQKPSRDICQRGTSLTIQCQVDSQVTMMFWYRQQPGQSLTLIATANQGSEATYESGFVIDKFPISRPNLTFSTLTVSNMSPEDSSIYLCSVEGTKDNEKLFFGSGTQLSVL.